This T cell receptor (beta chain) comes out of a study of Ad26.COV2.S vaccination and SARS-CoV-2 variants. Study at large: Once or twice, 56 days apart, Ad26.COV2.S was delivered intramuscularly. Points from the study as a whole: In TCR breadth and depth analyses, total T cell responses may have been underestimated.

Note on this clone: No antigen is known for it.

Treatment: around 19 received Ad26.COV2.S at low or high dose, single or two shots; five or six received placebo; per-sample allocation not given. The samples were gathered on day 63 after the first injection of vaccine or placebo. An adult donor aged 18-55 years was enrolled in Boston. This CDR3 comprises 13 residues. CDR1 and CDR2 from the germline V gene are MGHDK and SYGVNS. V was shortened by 7 bases and J by 0 bases, with 10 bases between the two germline ends. Profiling relied on immunoSEQ multiplex PCR, and the TCRdb table lists in-frame clones only, not all of them. The sample yields fewer than 300,000 clones, around 87% seen once.

The chain employs TRBV25-1 and TRBJ2-7; D call uncertain. The TCR comes from a person between 18 and 65 years old who received the Ad26.COV2.S COVID-19 vaccine or a placebo. Material: peripheral blood, obtained in a trial of Ad26.COV2.S vaccine versus placebo. CDR3 coding DNA: TGTGCCAGCAACCCCAGCTTCTCCTACGAGCAGTACTTC. Amino acids: CASNPSFSYEQYF.